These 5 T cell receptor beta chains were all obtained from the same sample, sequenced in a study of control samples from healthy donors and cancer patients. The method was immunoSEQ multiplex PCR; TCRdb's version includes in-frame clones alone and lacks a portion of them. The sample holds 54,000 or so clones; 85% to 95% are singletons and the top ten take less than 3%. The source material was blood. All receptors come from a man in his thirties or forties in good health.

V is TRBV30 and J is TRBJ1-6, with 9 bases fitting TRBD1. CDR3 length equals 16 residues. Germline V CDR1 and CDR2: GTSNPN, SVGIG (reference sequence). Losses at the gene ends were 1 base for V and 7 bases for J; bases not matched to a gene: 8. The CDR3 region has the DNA TGTGCCTGGAGTGCCCGACAGGGGGTTGGGAATTCACCCCTCCACTTT. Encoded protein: CAWSARQGVGNSPLHF.

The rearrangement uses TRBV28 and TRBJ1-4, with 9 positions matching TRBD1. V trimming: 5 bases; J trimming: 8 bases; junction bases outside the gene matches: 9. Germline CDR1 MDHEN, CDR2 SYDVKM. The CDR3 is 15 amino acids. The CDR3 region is CASSPQGTGLEKLFF. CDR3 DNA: TGTGCCAGCAGTCCCCAGGGGACAGGGTTAGAAAAACTGTTTTTT.

CDR3 nucleotides: TGTGCCAGCAGCTTCGCTGGGTCCTACAATGAGCAGTTCTTC. It translates to CASSFAGSYNEQFF. The chain links TRBV7-6 to TRBJ2-1; the D is unclear. Germline V gene data show CDR1 as SGHVS and CDR2 as FNYEAQ. V was pared by 3 bases and J by 1 base, with 7 bases between. The length of the CDR3 is 14 residues.

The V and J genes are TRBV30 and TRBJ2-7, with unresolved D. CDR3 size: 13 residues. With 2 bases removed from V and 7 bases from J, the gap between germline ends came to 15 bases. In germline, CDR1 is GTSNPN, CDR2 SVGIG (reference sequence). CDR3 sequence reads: CAWSFADPLEQYF. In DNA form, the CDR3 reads TGTGCCTGGAGTTTCGCAGACCCCCTGGAGCAGTACTTC.

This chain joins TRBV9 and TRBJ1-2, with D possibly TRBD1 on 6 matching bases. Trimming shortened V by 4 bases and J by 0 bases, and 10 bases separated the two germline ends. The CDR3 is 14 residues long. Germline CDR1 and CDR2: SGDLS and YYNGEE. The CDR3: CASSPRQANYGYTF. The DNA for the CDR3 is TGTGCCAGCAGCCCACGACAGGCTAACTATGGCTACACCTTC.